A selection of T cell receptor beta chains follows, all from one sample in a study of early T cells in non-severe SARS-CoV-2 infection. TCRdb used MiXCR to reprocess the 5' RACE reads, holding one entry per CDR3 protein. Among 120,000 or so distinct CDR3 sequences listed, 10% to 15% were seen once. The specimen was whole blood, collected at baseline. All receptors come from an adult who was a healthcare worker with PCR-confirmed SARS-CoV-2 infection or an uninfected control (not recorded which). Each CDR3 is given with its conserved first and last residue. A D gene is named only where the DNA matches it firmly. Some rows have no size entry. The others give once, few or many, or a class for an expanded clone.

>few|TRBD1|TRBJ2-5|TRBV18
CASSPWTGETQYF
TGTGCCAGCTCACCTTGGACAGGGGAGACCCAGTACTTC
>NA|NA|TRBJ1-2|TRBV7-9
CASSLASGIGYGYTF
TGTGCCAGCAGCTTAGCGAGTGGAATCGGCTATGGCTACACCTTC
>few|NA|TRBJ2-1|TRBV20-1
CSARPRTSQAPFF
TGCAGTGCTAGGCCCCGGACGTCTCAGGCGCCGTTCTTC
>NA|NA|TRBJ2-3|TRBV2
CASRGIRDTQYF
TGTGCCAGCAGGGGCATAAGAGATACGCAGTATTTT
>NA|TRBD2|TRBJ2-3|TRBV18
CASSPSALAGGTDTQYF
TGTGCCAGCTCACCATCCGCGCTAGCGGGAGGCACAGATACGCAGTATTTT
>NA|NA|TRBJ2-2|TRBV20-1
CSAPRQNTGELFF
TGCAGTGCTCCAAGACAGAACACCGGGGAGCTGTTTTTT
>few|TRBD2|TRBJ2-2|TRBV20-1
CSAASGSNTGELFF
TGCAGTGCTGCTAGCGGAAGTAACACCGGGGAGCTGTTTTTT
>many|TRBD2|TRBJ2-1|TRBV5-6
CASSYTGLALNEQFF
TGTGCCAGCAGCTACACGGGACTAGCTTTAAATGAGCAGTTCTTC
>NA|TRBD1|TRBJ2-5|TRBV5-1
CASSLQDRVETQYF
TGCGCCAGCAGCTTGCAGGACAGGGTAGAGACCCAGTACTTC
>NA|NA|TRBJ2-2|TRBV2
CASRADRTGELFF
TGTGCCAGCAGAGCTGACAGAACCGGGGAGCTGTTTTTT
>few|NA|TRBJ2-7|TRBV25-1
CASSESGRYEQYF
TGTGCCAGCAGTGAATCAGGGAGGTACGAGCAGTACTTC
>many|NA|TRBJ1-1|TRBV20-1
CSARQAQRFNTEAFF
TGCAGTGCTAGACAGGCACAGCGGTTTAACACTGAAGCTTTCTTT
>NA|NA|TRBJ2-7|TRBV19
CASSIGDAASEQYF
TGTGCCAGTAGTATAGGGGACGCCGCCTCCGAGCAGTACTTC
>NA|NA|TRBJ1-1|TRBV14
CASRETANTEAFF
TGTGCCAGCAGGGAGACGGCGAACACTGAAGCTTTCTTT
>few|NA|TRBJ2-3|TRBV5-6
CASSLVGGPTDTQYF
TGTGCCAGCAGCTTGGTGGGGGGGCCTACAGATACGCAGTATTTT